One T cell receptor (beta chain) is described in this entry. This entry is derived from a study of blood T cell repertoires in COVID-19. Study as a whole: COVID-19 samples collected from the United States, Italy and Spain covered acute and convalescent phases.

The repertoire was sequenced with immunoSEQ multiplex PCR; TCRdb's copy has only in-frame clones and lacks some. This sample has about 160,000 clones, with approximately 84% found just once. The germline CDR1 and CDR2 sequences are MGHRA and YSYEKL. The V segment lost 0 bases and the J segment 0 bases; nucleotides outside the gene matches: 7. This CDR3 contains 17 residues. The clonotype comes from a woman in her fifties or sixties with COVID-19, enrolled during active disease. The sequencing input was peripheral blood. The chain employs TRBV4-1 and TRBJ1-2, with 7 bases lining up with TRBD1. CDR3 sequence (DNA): TGCGCCAGCAGCCAAGATCAGGGGGGAGCCGCTAACTATGGCTACACCTTC. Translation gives CASSQDQGGAANYGYTF.